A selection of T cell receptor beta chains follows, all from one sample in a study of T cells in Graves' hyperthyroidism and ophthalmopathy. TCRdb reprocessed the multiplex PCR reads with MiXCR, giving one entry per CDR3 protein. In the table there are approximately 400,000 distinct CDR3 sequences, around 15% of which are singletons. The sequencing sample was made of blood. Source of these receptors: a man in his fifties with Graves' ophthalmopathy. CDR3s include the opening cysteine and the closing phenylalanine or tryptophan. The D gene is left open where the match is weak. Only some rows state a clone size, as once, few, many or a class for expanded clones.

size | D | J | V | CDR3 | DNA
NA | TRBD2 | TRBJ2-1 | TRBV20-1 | CSAVSALAGVGPLHGEQFF | TGCAGTGCCGTTAGTGCTCTAGCGGGAGTTGGGCCTCTGCATGGTGAGCAGTTCTTC
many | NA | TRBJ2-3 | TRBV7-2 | CASSFKFGGSTDTQYF | TGTGCCAGCAGCTTCAAGTTCGGGGGATCCACAGATACGCAGTATTTT
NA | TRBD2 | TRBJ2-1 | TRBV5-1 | CASSLARSSGRTNEQFF | TGCGCCAGCAGCTTGGCACGGTCTAGCGGGAGAACCAATGAGCAGTTCTTC
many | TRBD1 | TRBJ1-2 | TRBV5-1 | CASSSNPGQGPYGYTF | TGCGCCAGCAGCTCGAACCCCGGACAGGGTCCCTATGGCTACACCTTC
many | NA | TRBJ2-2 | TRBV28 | CASGLSRELFF | TGTGCCAGCGGCCTTTCTCGGGAGCTGTTTTTT
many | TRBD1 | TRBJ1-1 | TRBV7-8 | CASSNRGLGTEAFF | TGTGCCAGCAGCAACAGGGGGCTTGGCACTGAAGCTTTCTTT
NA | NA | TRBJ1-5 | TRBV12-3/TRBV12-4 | CASSLYAGVDQPQHF | TGTGCCAGCAGTTTATACGCAGGGGTAGACCAGCCCCAGCATTTT
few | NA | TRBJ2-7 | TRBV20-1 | CSAIQQSSYEQYF | TGCAGTGCTATCCAGCAGAGCTCCTACGAGCAGTACTTC
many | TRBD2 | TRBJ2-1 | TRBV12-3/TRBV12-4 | CASSPTSGYNEQFF | TGTGCCAGCAGTCCGACTAGCGGATACAATGAGCAGTTCTTC
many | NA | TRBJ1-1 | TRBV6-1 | CASIGGLGLEAFF | TGTGCCAGCATCGGAGGTCTTGGACTCGAAGCTTTCTTT
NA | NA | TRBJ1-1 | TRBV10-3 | CAISVNGATEAFF | TGTGCCATCAGTGTAAATGGGGCCACTGAAGCTTTCTTT
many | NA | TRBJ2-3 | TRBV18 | CASSRTVADTQYF | TGTGCCAGCTCGCGGACAGTTGCAGATACGCAGTATTTT
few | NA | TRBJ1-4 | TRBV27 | CASSPTGRTNEKLFF | TGTGCCAGCAGTCCAACAGGGCGAACTAATGAAAAACTGTTTTTT
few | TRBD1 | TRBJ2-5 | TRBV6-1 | CASKATGSLFNQETQYF | TGTGCCAGCAAGGCGACAGGGAGCCTCTTCAACCAAGAGACCCAGTACTTC
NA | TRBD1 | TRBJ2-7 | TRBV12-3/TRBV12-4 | CASSLMSGTGVYEQYF | TGTGCCAGCAGTTTAATGTCGGGGACAGGGGTCTACGAGCAGTACTTC
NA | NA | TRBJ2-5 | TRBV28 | CASSNRRQETQYF | TGTGCCAGCAGCAACAGGAGACAAGAGACCCAGTACTTC
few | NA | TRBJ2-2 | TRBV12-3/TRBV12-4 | CASSLSQDKRNTGELFF | TGTGCCAGCAGTTTATCTCAGGATAAAAGAAACACCGGGGAGCTGTTTTTT
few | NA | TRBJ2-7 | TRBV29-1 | CSVVKASEQYF | TGCAGCGTTGTAAAGGCCAGCGAGCAGTACTTC
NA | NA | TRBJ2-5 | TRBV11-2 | CASSPLTSTGTQETQYF | TGTGCCAGCAGCCCCCTCACGTCGACAGGCACTCAAGAGACCCAGTACTTC
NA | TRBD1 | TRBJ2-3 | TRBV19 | CASNIRTGADTQYF | TGTGCCAGTAATATCCGGACAGGGGCAGATACGCAGTATTTT
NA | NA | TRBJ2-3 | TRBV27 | CASSFSGTQSTDTQYF | TGTGCCAGCAGTTTCTCCGGGACCCAGAGCACAGATACGCAGTATTTT
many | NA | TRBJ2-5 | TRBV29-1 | CSVAYEYQETQYF | TGCAGCGTTGCATACGAGTACCAAGAGACCCAGTACTTC
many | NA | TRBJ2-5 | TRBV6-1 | CASSESRRTQYF | TGTGCCAGCAGTGAATCCCGGAGGACCCAGTACTTC